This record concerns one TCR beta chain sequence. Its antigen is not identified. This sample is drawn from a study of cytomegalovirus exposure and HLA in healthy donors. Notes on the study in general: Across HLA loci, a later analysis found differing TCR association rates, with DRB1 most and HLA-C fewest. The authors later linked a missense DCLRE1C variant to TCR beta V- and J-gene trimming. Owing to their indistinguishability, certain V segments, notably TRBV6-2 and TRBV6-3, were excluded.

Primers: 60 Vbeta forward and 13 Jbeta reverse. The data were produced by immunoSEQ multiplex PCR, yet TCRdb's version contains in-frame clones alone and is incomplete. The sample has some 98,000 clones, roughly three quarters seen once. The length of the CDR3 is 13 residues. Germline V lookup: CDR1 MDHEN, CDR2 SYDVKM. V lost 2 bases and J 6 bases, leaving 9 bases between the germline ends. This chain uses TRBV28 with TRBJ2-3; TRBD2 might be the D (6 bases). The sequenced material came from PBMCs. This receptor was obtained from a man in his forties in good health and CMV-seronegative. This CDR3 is CASSLRGYDTQYF. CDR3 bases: TGTGCCAGCAGTTTACGGGGGTACGATACGCAGTATTTT.